The T cell receptor (beta chain) under discussion was sequenced for a study of cytomegalovirus exposure and HLA in healthy donors. About the study: Of all 360 or so donors who were genotyped, roughly 81% belonged to the Caucasian-associated ancestry cluster. The study, taken as a whole, reports: TCR beta V- and J-gene trimming, according to a later analysis, was linked to a missense DCLRE1C variant. Cytomegalovirus association was listed for 164 TCR beta chains.

This PCR relied on a set of 60 Vbeta primers and 13 Jbeta primers. Profiling relied on immunoSEQ multiplex PCR, and the TCRdb table lists in-frame clones only, not all of them. This table holds approximately 130,000 clones, approximately 10% found once. The V and J ends lost 0 bases and 5 bases, in that order; junction bases with no gene match: 7. Germline V gene data show CDR1 as MNHEY and CDR2 as SVGAGI. CDR3 length equals 16 residues. In regard to this clone: What it binds is not known.

Sample: PBMCs. The chain couples TRBV6-5 to TRBJ2-1; TRBD2 matches at 7 bases. The clonotype comes from a middle-aged woman in good health and CMV-seropositive. The CDR3 bases are TGTGCCAGCAGTTACTCGATTAGCGGGTCCAACAATGAGCAGTTCTTC. Translated, it gives CASSYSISGSNNEQFF.